This T cell receptor (beta chain) was obtained from a study of PD-1 blockade in classical Hodgkin lymphoma. The CDR3 contains 15 residues. Germline V gives CDR1 LNHDA, CDR2 SQIVND (reference sequence). Trimming took off 1 base at V and 4 bases at J, with 11 bases between the two ends. Sequencing was performed with immunoSEQ multiplex PCR; in TCRdb, only in-frame clones are kept and a portion is missing. The sample gives 46,000 or so clones, approximately 91% of which show up once; about 9.8% is in the top ten. Each patient's relapse followed autologous stem cell transplantation, and brentuximab vedotin exposure varied.

The starting material was peripheral blood mononuclear cells (PBMCs), obtained at baseline. The TCR was taken from a human donor with classical Hodgkin lymphoma. V usage is TRBV19 and J usage is TRBJ2-1; the D gene is possibly TRBD2 (6 bases). The CDR3 region is CASSIGGGVYNEQFF. In DNA, the CDR3 is TGTGCCAGTAGTATAGGGGGCGGGGTTTACAATGAGCAGTTCTTC.